These T cell receptor beta chains were read from a single sample in a study of blood T cell repertoires in COVID-19. Clones were sequenced by immunoSEQ multiplex PCR, and TCRdb holds only the in-frame ones, with some missing. Found here are 250,000 to 350,000 clones, roughly 90% of them singletons; the top ten hold 0.9% to 1%. The sequenced material came from peripheral blood. The origin of the receptors is a woman aged 40 to 49 who had recovered from COVID-19. CDR3s include the opening cysteine and the closing phenylalanine or tryptophan. The D gene is left open where the match is weak. A clone size is listed for some rows: how often the clone was seen (once, few, many), or a class if it is expanded.

d_gene,v_gene,abundance,j_gene,CDR3aa,CDR3nt
TRBD2,TRBV29-1,.,TRBJ2-7,CSGTSGTYEQYF,TGCAGCGGGACTAGCGGGACCTACGAGCAGTACTTC
.,TRBV7-3,.,TRBJ1-1,CASSPWSEGANTEAFF,TGTGCCAGCAGCCCCTGGAGCGAAGGGGCGAACACTGAAGCTTTCTTT
TRBD1,TRBV24-1,.,TRBJ2-1,CATSTLKTGGGGNEQFF,TGTGCCACCAGTACCCTTAAGACAGGGGGGGGAGGCAATGAGCAGTTCTTC
TRBD1,TRBV3-1/TRBV3-2,.,TRBJ1-2,CASSQGQAYGYTF,TGTGCCAGCAGCCAGGGACAGGCCTATGGCTACACCTTC
.,TRBV19,.,TRBJ1-5,CASSIGQRGQQPQHF,TGTGCCAGTAGTATAGGACAGAGGGGACAACAGCCCCAGCATTTT
TRBD2,TRBV10-1,.,TRBJ2-3,CASSNMGLGPTDTQYF,TGCGCCAGCAGCAACATGGGACTAGGACCCACAGATACGCAGTATTTT
TRBD2,TRBV19,.,TRBJ2-2,CASSILAGLNTGELFF,TGTGCCAGTAGTATACTAGCGGGACTGAACACCGGGGAGCTGTTTTTT
.,TRBV15,.,TRBJ1-3,CATSRGAGVPGNTIYF,TGTGCCACCAGCAGAGGGGCAGGGGTCCCTGGAAACACCATATATTTT
TRBD2,TRBV14,many,TRBJ2-1,CASSHGGGRVNEQFF,TGTGCCAGCAGCCACGGGGGAGGGCGAGTCAATGAGCAGTTCTTC
TRBD1,TRBV10-3,.,TRBJ2-7,CAISTGTGSYEQYF,TGTGCCATCAGTACCGGGACAGGGTCCTACGAGCAGTACTTC
.,TRBV28,.,TRBJ1-2,CASSWGLDGYTF,TGTGCCAGCAGTTGGGGCCTTGATGGCTACACCTTC
TRBD1,TRBV6-1,once,TRBJ2-7,CASSEIEWDRGNYEQYF,TGTGCCAGCAGTGAAATCGAGTGGGACAGGGGGAACTACGAGCAGTACTTC
TRBD1,TRBV27,.,TRBJ2-5,CASSLSGTGTLWETQYF,TGTGCCAGCAGTTTATCGGGGACAGGGACCCTCTGGGAGACCCAGTACTTC
TRBD1,TRBV7-9,.,TRBJ2-1,CASSLRDSSYNEQFF,TGTGCCAGCAGCCTCCGGGACAGCTCCTACAATGAGCAGTTCTTC
TRBD1,TRBV5-1,once,TRBJ1-2,CASSKTTGAQGYTF,TGCGCCAGCAGCAAAACGACAGGGGCGCAGGGCTACACCTTC
TRBD2,TRBV18,.,TRBJ2-3,CASSPGLAPTDTQYF,TGTGCCAGCTCACCTGGACTAGCGCCCACAGATACGCAGTATTTT
.,TRBV5-1,.,TRBJ1-1,CASSGWSENTEAFF,TGCGCCAGCAGCGGATGGAGTGAAAACACTGAAGCTTTCTTT
.,TRBV29-1,.,TRBJ2-1,CSAGIAEEQFF,TGCAGCGCCGGAATAGCGGAAGAGCAGTTCTTC
.,TRBV30,.,TRBJ2-7,CAWSVRLTPEGREQYF,TGTGCCTGGAGTGTCAGGTTGACACCCGAAGGGAGGGAGCAGTACTTC
TRBD1,TRBV7-3,once,TRBJ2-3,CASSLNRGSSDTQYF,TGTGCCAGCAGCTTAAACAGGGGTTCATCAGATACGCAGTATTTT
.,TRBV24-1,.,TRBJ2-4,CATSDAADLRNIQYF,TGTGCCACCAGTGATGCGGCGGACTTGAGAAACATTCAGTACTTC
TRBD2,TRBV5-1,few,TRBJ2-2,CASSLSLAGSEAGELFF,TGCGCCAGCAGTCTGAGTCTAGCGGGATCAGAGGCCGGGGAGCTGTTTTTT
.,TRBV28,once,TRBJ2-7,CASSQNRNEQYF,TGTGCCAGCAGCCAAAACAGGAACGAGCAGTACTTC
TRBD2,TRBV6-6,once,TRBJ2-6,CASSPRGLAGAGSGANVLTF,TGTGCCAGCAGCCCCAGAGGGCTAGCGGGAGCCGGCTCTGGGGCCAACGTCCTGACTTTC
.,TRBV4-2,.,TRBJ2-5,CASSQEWSDSSQETQYF,TGTGCCAGCAGCCAAGAATGGTCGGACAGCTCCCAAGAGACCCAGTACTTC
TRBD2,TRBV10-3,few,TRBJ2-1,CAISTGTSGRAYNEQFF,TGTGCCATCAGTACCGGGACTAGCGGGAGGGCCTACAATGAGCAGTTCTTC
TRBD2,TRBV7-8,.,TRBJ2-7,CASNDAVAGWEQYF,TGTGCCAGCAACGACGCGGTAGCGGGTTGGGAGCAGTACTTC
TRBD2,TRBV28,.,TRBJ2-1,CARGREAGEYNEQFF,TGTGCCAGGGGGCGGGAAGCGGGAGAATACAATGAGCAGTTCTTC
TRBD2,TRBV7-6,few,TRBJ2-1,CASSLASGRAIYNEQFF,TGTGCCAGCAGCTTAGCTAGCGGGAGGGCTATTTACAATGAGCAGTTCTTC
.,TRBV29-1,.,TRBJ2-5,CSVGSGASETQYF,TGCAGCGTTGGGTCAGGGGCATCGGAGACCCAGTACTTC
TRBD2,TRBV5-1,.,TRBJ2-2,CASSSTLAGGFSGTGELFF,TGCGCCAGCAGCTCCACTCTAGCGGGAGGGTTTTCGGGCACCGGGGAGCTGTTTTTT
.,TRBV19,few,TRBJ1-5,CASGPGGNQPQHF,TGTGCCAGTGGGCCGGGGGGCAATCAGCCCCAGCATTTT